This T cell receptor (beta chain) is from a study of glioma-infiltrating T cells after dendritic cell vaccination. Some clones are missing from TCRdb's copy, which holds only in-frame ones; the method was immunoSEQ multiplex PCR. The sample holds approximately 91,000 clones, around four fifths seen once. The time point: after dendritic cell vaccination, including at tumor progression/relapse. Selection required adequate fresh-frozen tumor tissue plus more than two years' survival data. This clone has a handful of counts. The TCR comes from a human donor with glioblastoma. Material: blood, obtained after dendritic cell vaccination.

The CDR3 DNA reads TGCGCCAGCAGCTATCAGGGGGGATCGAACACTGAAGCTTTCTTT. It encodes CASSYQGGSNTEAFF. The chain uses TRBV5-1 and TRBJ1-1; 7 bases align to TRBD1. Trimming removed 3 bases from V and 1 base from J; junction bases left unmatched: 6. This CDR3 contains 15 residues. Germline CDR1 SGHRS, CDR2 YFSETQ.